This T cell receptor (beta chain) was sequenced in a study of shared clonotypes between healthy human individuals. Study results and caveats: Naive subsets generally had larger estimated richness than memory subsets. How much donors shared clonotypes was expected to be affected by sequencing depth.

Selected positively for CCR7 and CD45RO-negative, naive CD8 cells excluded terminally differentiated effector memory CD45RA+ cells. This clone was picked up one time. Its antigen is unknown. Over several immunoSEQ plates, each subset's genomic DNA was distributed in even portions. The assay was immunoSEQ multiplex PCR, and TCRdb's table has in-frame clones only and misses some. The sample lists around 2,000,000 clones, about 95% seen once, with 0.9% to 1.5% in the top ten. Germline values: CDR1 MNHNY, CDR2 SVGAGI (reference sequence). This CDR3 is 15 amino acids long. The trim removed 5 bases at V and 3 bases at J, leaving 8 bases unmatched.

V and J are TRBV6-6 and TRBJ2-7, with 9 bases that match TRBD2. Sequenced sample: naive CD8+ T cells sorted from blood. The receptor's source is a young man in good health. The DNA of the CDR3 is TGTGCCAGCAGTCTTAGCGGGAGTACCCTCTACGAGCAGTACTTC. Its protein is CASSLSGSTLYEQYF.